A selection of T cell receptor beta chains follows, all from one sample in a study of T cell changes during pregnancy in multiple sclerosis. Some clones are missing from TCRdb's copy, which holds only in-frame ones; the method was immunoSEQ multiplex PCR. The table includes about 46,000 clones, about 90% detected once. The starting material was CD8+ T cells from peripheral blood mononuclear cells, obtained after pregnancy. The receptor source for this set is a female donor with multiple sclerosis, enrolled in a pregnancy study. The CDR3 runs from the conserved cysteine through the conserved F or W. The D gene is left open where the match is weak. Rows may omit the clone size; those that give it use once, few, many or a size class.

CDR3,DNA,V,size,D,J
CASRLTEPWDTQYF,TGTGCCAGCCGGTTGACAGAACCGTGGGATACGCAGTATTTT,TRBV6-6,NA,NA,TRBJ2-3
CASSPYGGGGQPQHF,TGTGCCAGCAGCCCATATGGGGGGGGAGGTCAGCCCCAGCATTTT,TRBV6-1,few,NA,TRBJ1-5
CASSLGAKYEQYF,TGTGCCAGCAGCTTGGGGGCCAAATACGAGCAGTACTTC,TRBV5-6,NA,NA,TRBJ2-7
CASSHKTGGSEAFF,TGTGCCAGCAGCCACAAGACAGGGGGCTCTGAAGCTTTCTTT,TRBV7-9,once,TRBD1,TRBJ1-1
CAWAGSSYEQYF,TGTGCCTGGGCCGGGAGTTCCTACGAGCAGTACTTC,TRBV30,NA,NA,TRBJ2-7
CASSYSQGTGSQEQYF,TGTGCCAGCAGTTACTCGCAAGGGACAGGGAGTCAAGAGCAGTACTTC,TRBV6-6,NA,TRBD1,TRBJ2-7
CAISDPGQGNGNTGELFF,TGTGCCATCAGCGACCCGGGACAGGGGAATGGGAACACCGGGGAGCTGTTTTTT,TRBV10-3,NA,TRBD1,TRBJ2-2
CASSEAWGRGYGYTF,TGTGCCAGCAGTGAGGCATGGGGGCGGGGGTATGGCTACACCTTC,TRBV2,NA,NA,TRBJ1-2
CSANLGGTGVAEQYF,TGCAGCGCAAATCTCGGTGGGACAGGGGTCGCCGAGCAGTACTTC,TRBV29-1,NA,TRBD1,TRBJ2-7
CASSLNGRANQPQHF,TGTGCCAGCAGCTTAAATGGCAGGGCCAATCAGCCCCAGCATTTT,TRBV7-2,NA,NA,TRBJ1-5
CSVDRATNYGYTF,TGCAGCGTGGACAGGGCAACTAACTATGGCTACACCTTC,TRBV29-1,NA,TRBD1,TRBJ1-2
CASSQDQGAYPHEQYF,TGCGCCAGCAGCCAAGATCAGGGGGCTTATCCCCACGAGCAGTACTTC,TRBV4-1,few,TRBD1,TRBJ2-7
CASSVKGSVSNQPQHF,TGTGCCAGCAGTGTGAAGGGGTCCGTCAGCAATCAGCCCCAGCATTTT,TRBV2,once,NA,TRBJ1-5
CASSNEDNEQFF,TGTGCCAGCAGCAATGAGGACAATGAGCAGTTCTTC,TRBV5-4,NA,NA,TRBJ2-1
CASSLSAAVNSPLHF,TGTGCCAGCAGTTTATCGGCGGCAGTGAATTCACCCCTCCACTTT,TRBV27,NA,NA,TRBJ1-6
CASSDSAGSPYNEQFF,TGTGCCAGCAGTGACTCTGCGGGGAGTCCCTACAATGAGCAGTTCTTC,TRBV6-4,NA,NA,TRBJ2-1
CASSGTKRDGNEQFF,TGTGCCAGCAGTGGGACTAAGCGGGATGGGAATGAGCAGTTCTTC,TRBV6-6,NA,TRBD2,TRBJ2-1
CAWGLVGNEQFF,TGTGCCTGGGGACTAGTCGGCAATGAGCAGTTCTTC,TRBV30,NA,TRBD2,TRBJ2-1
CASSYSPGGYEQYF,TGTGCCAGCAGTTACTCACCAGGGGGGTACGAGCAGTACTTC,TRBV6-5,NA,NA,TRBJ2-7
CASSLLHGYTF,TGTGCCAGCAGCTTACTCCATGGCTACACCTTC,TRBV7-9,NA,NA,TRBJ1-2
CASSVAGYNEQFF,TGTGCCAGCAGCGTAGCGGGTTACAATGAGCAGTTCTTC,TRBV9,NA,NA,TRBJ2-1
CASEMGPGDGYTF,TGTGCCAGCGAGATGGGTCCTGGAGATGGCTACACCTTC,TRBV19,NA,NA,TRBJ1-2
CASSVGAGVGEQYF,TGTGCCAGCAGCGTAGGTGCAGGGGTGGGAGAGCAGTACTTC,TRBV9,NA,NA,TRBJ2-7
CASRVQGVDTEAFF,TGTGCCAGTAGGGTACAGGGGGTGGACACTGAAGCTTTCTTT,TRBV19,NA,TRBD1,TRBJ1-1
CASTTAGRTSYEQYF,TGTGCCAGCACGACGGCGGGCAGGACCTCCTACGAGCAGTACTTC,TRBV6-5,NA,NA,TRBJ2-7
CASSPGLGAGEQFF,TGTGCCAGCAGCCCGGGACTAGGGGCGGGGGAGCAGTTCTTC,TRBV5-6,NA,TRBD2,TRBJ2-1